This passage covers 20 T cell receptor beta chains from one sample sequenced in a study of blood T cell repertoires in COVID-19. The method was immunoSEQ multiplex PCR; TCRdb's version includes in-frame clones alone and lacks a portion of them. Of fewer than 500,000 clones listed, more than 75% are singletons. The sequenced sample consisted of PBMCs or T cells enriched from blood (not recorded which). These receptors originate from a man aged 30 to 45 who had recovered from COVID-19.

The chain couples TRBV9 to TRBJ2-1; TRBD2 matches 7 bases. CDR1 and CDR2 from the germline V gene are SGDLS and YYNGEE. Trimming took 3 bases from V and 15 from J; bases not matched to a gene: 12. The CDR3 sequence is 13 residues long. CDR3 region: CASSAPISGPPFF. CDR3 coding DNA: TGTGCCAGCAGCGCCCCAATTAGCGGGCCGCCGTTCTTC. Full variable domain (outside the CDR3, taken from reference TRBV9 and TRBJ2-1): DSGVTQTPKHLITATGQRVTLRCSPRSGDLSVYWYQQSLDQGLQFLIQYYNGEERAKGNILERFSAQQFPDLHSELNLSSLELGDSALYFCASSAPISGPPFFGPGTRLTVL.

CDR3 sequence reads: CASSLVVLRTSTDTQYF. DNA for the CDR3: TGCGCCAGCAGCTTGGTTGTGCTCAGAACAAGCACAGATACGCAGTATTTT. The rearrangement links TRBV5-1 to TRBJ2-3; D is undetermined. V lost 0 bases and J lost 0, with 14 bases in between. CDR3 length equals 17 residues. The germline gives CDR1 SGHRS, CDR2 YFSETQ. Filled out from reference TRBV5-1 and TRBJ2-3, the complete variable domain reads KAGVTQTPRYLIKTRGQQVTLSCSPISGHRSVSWYQQTPGQGLQFLFEYFSETQRNKGNFPGRFSGRQFSNSRSEMNVSTLELGDSALYLCASSLVVLRTSTDTQYFGPGTRLTVL.

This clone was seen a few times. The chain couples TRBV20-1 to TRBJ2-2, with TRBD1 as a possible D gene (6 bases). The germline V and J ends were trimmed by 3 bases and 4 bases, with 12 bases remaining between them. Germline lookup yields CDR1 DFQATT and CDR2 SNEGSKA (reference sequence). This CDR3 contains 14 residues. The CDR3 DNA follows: TGCAGTGCTAGTGTGGGGACATCCACCGGGGAGCTGTTTTTT. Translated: CSASVGTSTGELFF.

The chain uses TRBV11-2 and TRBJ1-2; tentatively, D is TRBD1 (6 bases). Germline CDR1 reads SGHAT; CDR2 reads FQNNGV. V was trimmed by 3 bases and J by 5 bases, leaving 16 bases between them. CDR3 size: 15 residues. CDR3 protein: CASSFTPTGVYGYTF. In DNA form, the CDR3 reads TGTGCCAGCAGCTTCACCCCGACAGGAGTATATGGCTACACCTTC.

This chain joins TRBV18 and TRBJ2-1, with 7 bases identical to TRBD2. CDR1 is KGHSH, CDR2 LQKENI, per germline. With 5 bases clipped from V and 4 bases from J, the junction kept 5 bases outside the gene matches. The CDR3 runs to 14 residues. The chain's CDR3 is CASSNLAEYNEQFF. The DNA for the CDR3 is TGTGCCAGCTCAAATCTAGCGGAGTACAATGAGCAGTTCTTC.

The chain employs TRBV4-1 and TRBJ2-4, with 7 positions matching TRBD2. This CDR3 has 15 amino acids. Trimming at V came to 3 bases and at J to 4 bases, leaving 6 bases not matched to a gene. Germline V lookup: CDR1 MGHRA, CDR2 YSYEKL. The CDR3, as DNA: TGCGCCAGCAGCCATGGGGGGGACGCTAAAAACATTCAGTACTTC. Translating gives CASSHGGDAKNIQYF.

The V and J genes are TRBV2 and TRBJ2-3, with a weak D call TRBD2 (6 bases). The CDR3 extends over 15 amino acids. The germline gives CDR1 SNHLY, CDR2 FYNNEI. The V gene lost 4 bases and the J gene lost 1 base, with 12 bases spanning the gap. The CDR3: CASSVLGGGTDTQYF. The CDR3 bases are TGTGCCAGCAGTGTCCTGGGGGGAGGCACAGATACGCAGTATTTT.

CDR3 amino acids: CASSVGTYNEQFF. DNA for the CDR3: TGTGCCAGCAGCGTAGGCACATACAATGAGCAGTTCTTC. The genes are TRBV9 and TRBJ2-1; D is undetermined. The CDR3 runs to 13 residues. The V end lost 0 bases, the J end lost 4 bases, and 5 bases lay between the germline ends. Germline V lookup: CDR1 SGDLS, CDR2 YYNGEE.

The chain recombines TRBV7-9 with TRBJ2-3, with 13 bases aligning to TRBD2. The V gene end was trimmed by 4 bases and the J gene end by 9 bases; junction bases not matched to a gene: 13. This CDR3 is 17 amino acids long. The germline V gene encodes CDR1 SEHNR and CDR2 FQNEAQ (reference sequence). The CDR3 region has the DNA TGTGCCAGCAGCTCAAGGCGCGGGACTAGCGGGGTGGGGACGCAGTATTTT. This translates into CASSSRRGTSGVGTQYF.

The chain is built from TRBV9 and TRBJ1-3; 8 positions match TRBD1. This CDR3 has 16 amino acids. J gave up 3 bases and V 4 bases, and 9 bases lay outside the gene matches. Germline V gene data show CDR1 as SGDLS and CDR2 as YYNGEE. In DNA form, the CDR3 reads TGTGCCAGCAGCATCGGACAGGGCAAAGATGGAAACACCATATATTTT. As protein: CASSIGQGKDGNTIYF.

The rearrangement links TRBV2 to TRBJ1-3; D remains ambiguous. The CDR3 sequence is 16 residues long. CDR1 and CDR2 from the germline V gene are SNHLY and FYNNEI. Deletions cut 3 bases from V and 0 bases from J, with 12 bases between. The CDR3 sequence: CASSDVSGISGNTIYF. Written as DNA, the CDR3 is TGTGCCAGCAGTGACGTGTCCGGTATCTCTGGAAACACCATATATTTT.

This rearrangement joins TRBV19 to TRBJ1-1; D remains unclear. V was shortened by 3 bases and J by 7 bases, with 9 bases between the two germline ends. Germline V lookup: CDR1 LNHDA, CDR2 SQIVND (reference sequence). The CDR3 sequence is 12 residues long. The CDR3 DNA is TGTGCCAGTAGTATGGCCCGGGGTGAAGCTTTCTTT. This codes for CASSMARGEAFF.

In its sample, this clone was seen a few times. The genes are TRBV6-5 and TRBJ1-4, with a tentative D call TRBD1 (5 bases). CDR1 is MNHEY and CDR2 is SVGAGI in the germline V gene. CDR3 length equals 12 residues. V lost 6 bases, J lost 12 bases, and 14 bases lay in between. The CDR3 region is CASRDPPGELFF. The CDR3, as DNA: TGTGCCAGCAGGGACCCCCCGGGGGAACTGTTTTTT.

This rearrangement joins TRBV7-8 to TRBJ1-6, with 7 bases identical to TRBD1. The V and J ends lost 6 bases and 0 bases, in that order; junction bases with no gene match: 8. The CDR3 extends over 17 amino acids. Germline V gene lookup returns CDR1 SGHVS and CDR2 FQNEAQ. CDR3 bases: TGTGCCAGCAGATGGTCAGGGGACAGCTCCTATAATTCACCCCTCCACTTT. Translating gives CASRWSGDSSYNSPLHF.

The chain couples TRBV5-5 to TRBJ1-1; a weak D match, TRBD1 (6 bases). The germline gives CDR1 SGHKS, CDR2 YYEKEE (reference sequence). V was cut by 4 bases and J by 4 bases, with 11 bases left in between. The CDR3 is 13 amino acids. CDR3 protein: CASSGTGPTEAFF. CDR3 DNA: TGTGCCAGCAGCGGTACAGGGCCCACTGAAGCTTTCTTT.

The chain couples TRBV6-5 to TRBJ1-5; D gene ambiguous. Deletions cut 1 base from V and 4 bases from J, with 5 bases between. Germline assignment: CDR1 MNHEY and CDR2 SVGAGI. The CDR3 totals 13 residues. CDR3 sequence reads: CASSYYRNQPQHF. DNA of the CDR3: TGTGCCAGCAGTTACTACCGGAATCAGCCCCAGCATTTT.

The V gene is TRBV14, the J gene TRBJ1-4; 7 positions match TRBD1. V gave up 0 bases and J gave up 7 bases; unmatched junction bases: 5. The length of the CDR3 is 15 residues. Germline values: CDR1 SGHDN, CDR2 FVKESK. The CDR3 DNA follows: TGTGCCAGCAGCCAAGATGAGGGGGCCGGTGAAAAACTGTTTTTT. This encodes CASSQDEGAGEKLFF.

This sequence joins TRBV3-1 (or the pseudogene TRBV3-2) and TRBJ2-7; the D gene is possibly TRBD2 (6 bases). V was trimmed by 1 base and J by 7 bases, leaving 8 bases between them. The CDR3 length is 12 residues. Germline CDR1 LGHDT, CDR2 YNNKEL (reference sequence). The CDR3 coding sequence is TGTGCCAGCAGCCAAGCCCGGGGGGAGCAGTACTTC. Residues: CASSQARGEQYF.

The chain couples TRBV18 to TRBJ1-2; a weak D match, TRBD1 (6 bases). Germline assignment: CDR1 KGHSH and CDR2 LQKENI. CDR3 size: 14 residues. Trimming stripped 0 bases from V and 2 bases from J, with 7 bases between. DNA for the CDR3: TGTGCCAGCTCACCACCCCAGGGGAACTATGGCTACACCTTC. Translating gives CASSPPQGNYGYTF.

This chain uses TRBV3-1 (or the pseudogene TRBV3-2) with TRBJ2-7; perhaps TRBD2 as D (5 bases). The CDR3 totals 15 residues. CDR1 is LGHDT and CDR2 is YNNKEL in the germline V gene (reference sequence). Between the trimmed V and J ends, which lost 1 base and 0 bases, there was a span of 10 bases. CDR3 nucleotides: TGTGCCAGCAGCCAAGTTGCGGGTGTCTCCTACGAGCAGTACTTC. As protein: CASSQVAGVSYEQYF.